This TCR beta chain comes out of a study of blood T cells in healthy people across ages. Study background: About one barcoded beta molecule per two T cells was captured by template switching.

Germline V CDR1 and CDR2: LGHNA, YNFKEQ. V was pared by 0 bases and J by 2 bases, with 12 bases between. The CDR3 runs 16 residues. This clonotype was observed a few times. The second PCR ran 7 to 11 cycles with a sample-barcoded 5' primer and J-beta primers. All samples gave at least 2.5 million CDR3-containing paired-end reads. TCRdb re-analysed the 5' RACE reads in MiXCR, keeping a single row per CDR3 protein. The sample comprises some 370,000 distinct CDR3 sequences, about 55% of which are singletons, and around 53% rests with the top ten. Isolated PBMCs totaled at least 6 million in each sample. Sequencing was carried out using blood. The TCR originated in a man in his 60s in good health. The gene calls are TRBV4-2 and TRBJ2-3; possibly TRBD2 for D (6 bases). CDR3 coding DNA: TGTGCCAGCAGCCAAGAGGGGGGACTTATCACAGATACGCAGTATTTT. It specifies CASSQEGGLITDTQYF.